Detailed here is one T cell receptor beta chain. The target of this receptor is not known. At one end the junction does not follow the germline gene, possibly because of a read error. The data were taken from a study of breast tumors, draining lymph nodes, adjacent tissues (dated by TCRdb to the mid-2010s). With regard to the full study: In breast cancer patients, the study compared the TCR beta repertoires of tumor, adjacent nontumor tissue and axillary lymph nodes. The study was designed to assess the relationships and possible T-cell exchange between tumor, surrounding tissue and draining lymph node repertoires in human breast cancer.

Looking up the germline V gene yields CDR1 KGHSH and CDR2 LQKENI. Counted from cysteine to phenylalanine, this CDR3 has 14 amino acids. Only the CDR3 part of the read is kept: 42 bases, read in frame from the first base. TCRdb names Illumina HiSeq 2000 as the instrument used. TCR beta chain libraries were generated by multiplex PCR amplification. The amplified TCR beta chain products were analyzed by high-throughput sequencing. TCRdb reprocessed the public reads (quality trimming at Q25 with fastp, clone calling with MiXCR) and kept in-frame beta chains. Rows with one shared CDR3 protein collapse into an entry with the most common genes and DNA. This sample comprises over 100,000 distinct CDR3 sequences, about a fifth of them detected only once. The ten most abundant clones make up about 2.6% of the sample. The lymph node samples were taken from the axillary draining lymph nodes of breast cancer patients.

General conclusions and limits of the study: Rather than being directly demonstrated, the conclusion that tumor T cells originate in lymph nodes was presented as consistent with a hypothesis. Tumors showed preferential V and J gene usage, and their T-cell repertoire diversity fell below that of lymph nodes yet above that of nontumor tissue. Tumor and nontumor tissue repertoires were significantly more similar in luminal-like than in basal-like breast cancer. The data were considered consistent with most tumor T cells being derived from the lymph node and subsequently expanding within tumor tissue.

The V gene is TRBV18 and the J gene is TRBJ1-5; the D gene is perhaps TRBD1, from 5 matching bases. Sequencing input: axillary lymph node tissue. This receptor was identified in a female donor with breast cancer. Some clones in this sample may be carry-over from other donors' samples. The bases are TGTGCCAGCTCACCGTCCGACAGCAATCGGCCCCAGCATTTT. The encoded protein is CASSPSDSNRPQHF.